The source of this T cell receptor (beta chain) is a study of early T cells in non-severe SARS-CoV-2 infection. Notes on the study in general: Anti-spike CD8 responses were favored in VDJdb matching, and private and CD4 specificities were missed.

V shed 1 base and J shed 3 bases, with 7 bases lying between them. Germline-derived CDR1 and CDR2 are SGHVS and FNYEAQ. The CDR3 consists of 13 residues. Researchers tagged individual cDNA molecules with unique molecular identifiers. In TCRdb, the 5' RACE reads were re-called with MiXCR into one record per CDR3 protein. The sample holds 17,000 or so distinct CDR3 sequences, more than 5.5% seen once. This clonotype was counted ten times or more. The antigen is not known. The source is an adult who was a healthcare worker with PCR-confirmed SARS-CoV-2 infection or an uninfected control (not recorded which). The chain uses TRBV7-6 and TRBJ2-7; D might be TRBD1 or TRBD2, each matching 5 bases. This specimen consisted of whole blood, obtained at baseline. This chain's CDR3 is CASSLGDDYEQYF. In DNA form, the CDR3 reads TGTGCCAGCAGCTTAGGGGACGACTACGAGCAGTACTTC.